This T cell receptor beta chain was observed in a study of human T cells and chemical hapten exposure. Study background: During the roughly 25-week study period, patients had diphenylcyclopropenone applied to the scalp every week.

Indicated time point: patch test 1, 2 weeks after DPC sensitization. The treatment is: therapeutic diphenylcyclopropenone sensitization with weekly scalp DPC. The template was total RNA from unfractionated whole blood. TCRdb independently ran MiXCR on the RACE reads; one entry per CDR3 protein. The sample lists tens of thousands of distinct CDR3 sequences; more than 9% were seen once. This CDR3 is built from 14 residues. Unmatched junction bases numbered 7, after V lost 6 bases and J lost 5 bases. This clonotype was counted between two and nine times. This TCR derives from a man in his forties with alopecia areata. Some clones in this sample may be carry-over from other donors' samples. The chain has TRBV12-3 or TRBV12-4 and TRBJ1-2; 9 bases agree with TRBD1. The sequencing used whole blood, collected in connection with sensitization to the hapten diphenylcyclopropenone (DPC). CDR3 amino acids: CASSQADRGYGYTF. The CDR3 coding sequence is TGTGCCAGCAGCCAGGCGGACAGGGGTTATGGCTACACCTTC.